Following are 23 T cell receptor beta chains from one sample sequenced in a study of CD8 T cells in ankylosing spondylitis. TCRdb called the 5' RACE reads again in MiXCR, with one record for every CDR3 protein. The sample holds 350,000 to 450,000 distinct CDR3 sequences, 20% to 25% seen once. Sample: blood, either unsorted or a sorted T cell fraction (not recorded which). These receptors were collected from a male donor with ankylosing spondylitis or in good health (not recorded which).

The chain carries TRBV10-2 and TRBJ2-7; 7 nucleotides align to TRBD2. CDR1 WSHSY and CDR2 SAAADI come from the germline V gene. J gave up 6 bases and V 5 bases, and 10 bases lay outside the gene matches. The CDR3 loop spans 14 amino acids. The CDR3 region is CASSPGGWRFEQYF. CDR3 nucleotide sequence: TGCGCCAGCAGTCCCGGGGGGTGGCGATTCGAGCAGTACTTC.

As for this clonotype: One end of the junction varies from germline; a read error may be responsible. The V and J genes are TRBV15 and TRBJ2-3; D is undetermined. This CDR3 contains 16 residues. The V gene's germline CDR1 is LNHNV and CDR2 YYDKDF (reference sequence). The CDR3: CATSARPRRLKDTQYF. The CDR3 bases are TGTGCCACCAGCGCACGACCCCGTAGGTTGAAGGATACGCAGTATTTC.

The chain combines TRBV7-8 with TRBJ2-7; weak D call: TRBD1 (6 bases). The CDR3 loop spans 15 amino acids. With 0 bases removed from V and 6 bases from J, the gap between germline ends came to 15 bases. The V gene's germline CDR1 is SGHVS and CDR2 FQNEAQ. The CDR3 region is CASSLAATGFSEQYF. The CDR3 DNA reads TGTGCCAGCAGCTTAGCCGCAACAGGGTTCAGCGAGCAGTACTTC.

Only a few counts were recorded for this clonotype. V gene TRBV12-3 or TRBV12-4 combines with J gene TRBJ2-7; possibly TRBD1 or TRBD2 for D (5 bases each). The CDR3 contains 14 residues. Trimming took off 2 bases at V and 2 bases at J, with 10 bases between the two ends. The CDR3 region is CASSLRDVPYEQYF. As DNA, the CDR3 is TGTGCCAGCAGTTTAAGGGACGTTCCCTACGAGCAGTACTTC.

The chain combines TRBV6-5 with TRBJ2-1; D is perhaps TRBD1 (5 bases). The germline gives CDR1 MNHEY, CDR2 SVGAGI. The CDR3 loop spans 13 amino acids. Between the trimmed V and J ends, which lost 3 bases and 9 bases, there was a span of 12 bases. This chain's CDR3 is CASSYSVGVEQFF. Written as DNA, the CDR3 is TGTGCCAGCAGTTATTCTGTAGGGGTTGAGCAGTTCTTC.

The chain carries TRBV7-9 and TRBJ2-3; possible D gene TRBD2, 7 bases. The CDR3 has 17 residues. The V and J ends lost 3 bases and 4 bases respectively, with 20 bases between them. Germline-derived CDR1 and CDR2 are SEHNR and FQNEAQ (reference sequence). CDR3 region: CASSLPRGGRGSDTQYF. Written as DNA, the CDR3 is TGTGCCAGCAGCTTGCCTCGCGGGGGCCGGGGATCAGATACGCAGTATTTT.

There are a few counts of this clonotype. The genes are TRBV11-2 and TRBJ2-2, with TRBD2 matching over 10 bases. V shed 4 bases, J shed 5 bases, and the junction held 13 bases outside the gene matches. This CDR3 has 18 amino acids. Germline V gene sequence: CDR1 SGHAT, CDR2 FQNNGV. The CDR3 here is CASSSRRFSGGQTGELFF. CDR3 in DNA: TGTGCCAGCAGCTCACGTCGTTTTAGCGGGGGGCAGACCGGGGAGCTGTTTTTT.

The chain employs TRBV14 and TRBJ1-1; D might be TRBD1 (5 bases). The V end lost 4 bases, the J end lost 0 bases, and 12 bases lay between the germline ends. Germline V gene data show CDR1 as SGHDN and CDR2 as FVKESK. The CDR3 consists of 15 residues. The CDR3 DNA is TGTGCCAGCAGCCTCCAGGGAGCAGTGAACACTGAAGCTTTCTTT. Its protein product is CASSLQGAVNTEAFF.

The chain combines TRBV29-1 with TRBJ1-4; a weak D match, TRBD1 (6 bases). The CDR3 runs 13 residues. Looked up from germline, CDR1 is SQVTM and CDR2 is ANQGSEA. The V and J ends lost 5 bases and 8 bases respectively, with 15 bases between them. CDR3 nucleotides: TGCAGCGTTCATCCAGGGGATGGGGAAAAACTGTTTTTT. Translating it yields CSVHPGDGEKLFF.

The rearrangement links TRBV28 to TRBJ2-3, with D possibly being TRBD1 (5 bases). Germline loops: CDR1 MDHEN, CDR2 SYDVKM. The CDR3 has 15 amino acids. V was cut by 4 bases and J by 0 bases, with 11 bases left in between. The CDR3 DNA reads TGTGCCAGCAGTTCAAGACAGACGAGCACAGATACGCAGTATTTT. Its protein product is CASSSRQTSTDTQYF.

CDR3 DNA sequence: TGCAGCGGTTCAGGGGACACCGGGGAGCTGTTTTTT. Translation: CSGSGDTGELFF. This chain connects TRBV29-1 to TRBJ2-2; TRBD1 might be the D (6 bases). The V and J ends lost 7 bases and 3 bases respectively, with 9 bases between them. This CDR3 is 12 amino acids long. CDR1 is SQVTM, CDR2 ANQGSEA, per germline.

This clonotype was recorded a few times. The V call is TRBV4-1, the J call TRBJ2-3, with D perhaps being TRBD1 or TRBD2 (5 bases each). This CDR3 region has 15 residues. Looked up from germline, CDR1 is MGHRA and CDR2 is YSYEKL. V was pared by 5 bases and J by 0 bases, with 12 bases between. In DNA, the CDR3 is TGCGCCAGCAGCGCCGGGACGTTTAGCACAGATACGCAGTATTTT. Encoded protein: CASSAGTFSTDTQYF.

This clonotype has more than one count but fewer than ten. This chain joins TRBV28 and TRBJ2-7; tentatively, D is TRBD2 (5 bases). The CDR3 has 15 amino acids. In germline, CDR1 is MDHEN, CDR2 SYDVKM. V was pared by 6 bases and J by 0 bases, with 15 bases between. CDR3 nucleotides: TGTGCCAGCAGCCGTTCGGCTAGCCCCTCCTACGAGCAGTACTTC. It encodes CASSRSASPSYEQYF.

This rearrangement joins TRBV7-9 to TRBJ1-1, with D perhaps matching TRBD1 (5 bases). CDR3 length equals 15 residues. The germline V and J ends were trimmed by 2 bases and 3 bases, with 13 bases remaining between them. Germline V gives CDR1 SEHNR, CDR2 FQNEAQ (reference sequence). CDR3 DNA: TGTGCCAGCAGCTTATGGGCCCCGGGGGACACTGAAGCTTTCTTT. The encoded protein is CASSLWAPGDTEAFF.

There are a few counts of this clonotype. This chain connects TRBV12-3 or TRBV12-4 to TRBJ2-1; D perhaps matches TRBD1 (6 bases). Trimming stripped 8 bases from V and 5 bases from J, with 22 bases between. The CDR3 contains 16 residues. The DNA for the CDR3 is TGTGCCAGCCAATTGGGGGCAGGAGAACCCAACAATGAGCAGTTCTTC. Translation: CASQLGAGEPNNEQFF.

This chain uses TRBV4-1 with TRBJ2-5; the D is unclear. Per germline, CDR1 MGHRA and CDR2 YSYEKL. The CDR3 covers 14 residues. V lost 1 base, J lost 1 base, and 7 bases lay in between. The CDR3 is CASSQGAPQETQYF. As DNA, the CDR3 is TGCGCCAGCAGCCAAGGAGCACCCCAAGAGACCCAGTACTTC.

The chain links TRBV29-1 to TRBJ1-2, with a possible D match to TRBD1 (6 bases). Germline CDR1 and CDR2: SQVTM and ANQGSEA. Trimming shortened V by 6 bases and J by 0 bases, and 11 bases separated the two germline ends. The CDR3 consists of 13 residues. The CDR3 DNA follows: TGCAGCGTAGAGGACAGTCCTAACTATGGCTACACCTTC. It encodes CSVEDSPNYGYTF.

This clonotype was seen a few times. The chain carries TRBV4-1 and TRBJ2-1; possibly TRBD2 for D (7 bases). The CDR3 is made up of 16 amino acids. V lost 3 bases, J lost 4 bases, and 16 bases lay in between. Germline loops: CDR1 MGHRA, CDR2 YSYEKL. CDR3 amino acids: CASSHGRGAKYNEQFF. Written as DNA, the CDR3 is TGCGCCAGCAGCCACGGTCGGGGGGCAAAATACAATGAGCAGTTCTTC.

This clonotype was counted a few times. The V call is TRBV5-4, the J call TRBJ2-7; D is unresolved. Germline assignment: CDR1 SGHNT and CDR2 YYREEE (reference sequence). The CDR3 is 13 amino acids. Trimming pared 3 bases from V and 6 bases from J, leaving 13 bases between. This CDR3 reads CASSYRAGVEQYF. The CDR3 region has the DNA TGTGCCAGCAGCTACCGAGCCGGTGTCGAGCAGTACTTC.

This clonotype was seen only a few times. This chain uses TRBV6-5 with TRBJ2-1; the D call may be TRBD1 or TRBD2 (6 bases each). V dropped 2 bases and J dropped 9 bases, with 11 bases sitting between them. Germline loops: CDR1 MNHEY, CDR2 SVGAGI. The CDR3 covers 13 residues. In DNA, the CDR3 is TGTGCCAGCAGTTACGGGGGGCAGGGTGAGCAGTTCTTC. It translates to CASSYGGQGEQFF.

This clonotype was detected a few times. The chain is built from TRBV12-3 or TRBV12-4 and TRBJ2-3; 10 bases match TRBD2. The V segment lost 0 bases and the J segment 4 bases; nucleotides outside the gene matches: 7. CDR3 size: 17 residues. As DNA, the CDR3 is TGTGCCAGCAGTTTAGCAGACGGACTAGCGGCCTCAGATACGCAGTATTTT. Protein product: CASSLADGLAASDTQYF.

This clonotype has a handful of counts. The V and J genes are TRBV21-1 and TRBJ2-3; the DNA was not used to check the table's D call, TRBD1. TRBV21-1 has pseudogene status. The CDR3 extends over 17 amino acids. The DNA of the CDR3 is TGTGCCAGCAGCAAAGGGGAGCCCGGGACAGTCACAGATACGCAGTATTTT. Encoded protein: CASSKGEPGTVTDTQYF.

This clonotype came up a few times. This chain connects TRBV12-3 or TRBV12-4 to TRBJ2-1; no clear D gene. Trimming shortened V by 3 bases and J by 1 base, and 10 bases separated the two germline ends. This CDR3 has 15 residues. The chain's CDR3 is CASSLGPPSYNEQFF. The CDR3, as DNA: TGTGCCAGCAGTTTGGGCCCCCCATCCTACAATGAGCAGTTCTTC.